In its sample, the clone carrying this TCR beta chain was seen once. The antigen remains unidentified. This sample is drawn from a study of Ad26.COV2.S vaccination and SARS-CoV-2 variants. V lost 5 bases and J lost 10; bases outside the gene matches: 1. Germline loops: CDR1 SEHNR, CDR2 FQNEAQ (reference sequence). This CDR3 is 11 amino acids long. General study findings and limits: Researchers reported similar non-spike TCR breadth in vaccine and placebo recipients.

TCRdb's copy holds only in-frame clones and misses some; the assay was immunoSEQ multiplex PCR. The sample contains hundreds of thousands of clones, roughly 84% of which appear only once. Described treatment: about 20 received Ad26.COV2.S at low or high dose, single or two shots; five or six received placebo; per-sample allocation not given. Sample collection was performed on day 63 after the first vaccine or placebo injection. The clonotype originates from a person aged 18-65 years who received the Ad26.COV2.S COVID-19 vaccine or a placebo. The V and J genes are TRBV7-9 and TRBJ2-1; TRBD2 aligns across 8 bases. The material sequenced was peripheral blood, taken in a trial of Ad26.COV2.S vaccine versus placebo. CDR3 region: CASSPGGEQFF. The CDR3 DNA follows: TGTGCCAGCAGCCCGGGGGGGGAGCAGTTCTTC.